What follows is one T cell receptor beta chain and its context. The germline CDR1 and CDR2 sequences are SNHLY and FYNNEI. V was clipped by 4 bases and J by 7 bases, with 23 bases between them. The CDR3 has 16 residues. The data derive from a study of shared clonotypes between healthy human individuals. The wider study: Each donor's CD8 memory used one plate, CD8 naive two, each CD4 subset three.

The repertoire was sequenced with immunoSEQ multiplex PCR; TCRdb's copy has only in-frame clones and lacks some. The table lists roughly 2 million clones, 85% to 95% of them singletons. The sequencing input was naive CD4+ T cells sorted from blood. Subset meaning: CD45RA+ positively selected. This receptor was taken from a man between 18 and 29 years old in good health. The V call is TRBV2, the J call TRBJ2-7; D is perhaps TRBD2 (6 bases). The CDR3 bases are TGTGCCAGCAGTGGTGTAGGTCCCGGGAGTCTGGGGGAGCAGTACTTC. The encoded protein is CASSGVGPGSLGEQYF. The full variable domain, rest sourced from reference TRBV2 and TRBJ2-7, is EPEVTQTPSHQVTQMGQEVILRCVPISNHLYFYWYRQILGQKVEFLVSFYNNEISEKSEIFDDQFSVERPDGSNFTLKIRSTKLEDSAMYFCASSGVGPGSLGEQYFGPGTRLTVT.